What follows is one TCR beta chain and its context. Antigen unknown. A CD45RO/CCR7/CD25/CD127/CD95/CD27 panel sorted naive, central memory, regulatory and stem cell-like memory CD4+ cells. Expressed TCRB transcripts were sequenced because the entire RNA isolate underwent reverse transcription. Sequencing used immunoSEQ multiplex PCR; TCRdb keeps in-frame clones, though not all of them. The repertoire holds about 360,000 clones, with roughly 12% as singletons. The CDR3 totals 13 residues. The germline CDR1 and CDR2 sequences are SEHNR and FQNEAQ (reference sequence). The V gene lost 4 bases and the J gene lost 5 bases, with 12 bases spanning the gap. This entry comes from a study of beta chain features in type 1 diabetes. General study points: Patients' naive, central memory and Treg TCRB repertoires seemed closer to one another than those of healthy donors.

Material for sequencing was naive CD4+ T cells from blood. The chain joins TRBV7-9 to TRBJ2-7; no clear D gene. This sequence was found in a man in his late teens or twenties in good health. CDR3 amino acids: CASSSDTRDEQYF. In DNA form, the CDR3 reads TGTGCCAGCAGCTCTGATACCCGGGACGAGCAGTACTTC.